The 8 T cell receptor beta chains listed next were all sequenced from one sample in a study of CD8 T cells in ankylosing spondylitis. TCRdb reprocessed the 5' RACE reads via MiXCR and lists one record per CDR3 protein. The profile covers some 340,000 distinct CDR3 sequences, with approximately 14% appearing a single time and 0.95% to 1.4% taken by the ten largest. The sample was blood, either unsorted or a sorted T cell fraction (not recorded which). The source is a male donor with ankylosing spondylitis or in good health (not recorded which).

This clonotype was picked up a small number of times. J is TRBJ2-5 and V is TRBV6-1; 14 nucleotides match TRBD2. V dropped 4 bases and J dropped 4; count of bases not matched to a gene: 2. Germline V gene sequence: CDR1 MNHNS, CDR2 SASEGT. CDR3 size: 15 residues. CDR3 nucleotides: TGTGCCAGCAGTGGACTAGCGGGGGGGCCAGAGACCCAGTACTTC. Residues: CASSGLAGGPETQYF.

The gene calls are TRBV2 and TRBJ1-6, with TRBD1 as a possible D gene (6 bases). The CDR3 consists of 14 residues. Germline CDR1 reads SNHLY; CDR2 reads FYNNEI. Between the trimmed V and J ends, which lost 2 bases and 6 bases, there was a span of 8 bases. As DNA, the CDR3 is TGTGCCAGCAGTGAAAGGGGGGGTAATTCACCCCTCCACTTT. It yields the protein CASSERGGNSPLHF. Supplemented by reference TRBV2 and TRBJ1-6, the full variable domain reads EPEVTQTPSHQVTQMGQEVILRCVPISNHLYFYWYRQILGQKVEFLVSFYNNEISEKSEIFDDQFSVERPDGSNFTLKIRSTKLEDSAMYFCASSERGGNSPLHFGNGTRLTVT.

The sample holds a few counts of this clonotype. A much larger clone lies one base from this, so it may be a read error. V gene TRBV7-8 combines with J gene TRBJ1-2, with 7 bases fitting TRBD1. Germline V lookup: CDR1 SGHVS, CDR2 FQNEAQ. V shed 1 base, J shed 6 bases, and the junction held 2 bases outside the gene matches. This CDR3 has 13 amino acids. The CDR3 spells CASSLEGANGYTF. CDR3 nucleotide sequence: TGTGCCAGCAGCTTAGAGGGGGCGAATGGCTACACCTTC. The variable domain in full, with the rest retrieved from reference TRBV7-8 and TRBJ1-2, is GAGVSQSPRYKVAKRGQDVALRCDPISGHVSLFWYQQALGQGPEFLTYFQNEAQLDKSGLPSDRFFAERPEGSVSTLKIQRTQQEDSAVYLCASSLEGANGYTFGSGTRLTVV.

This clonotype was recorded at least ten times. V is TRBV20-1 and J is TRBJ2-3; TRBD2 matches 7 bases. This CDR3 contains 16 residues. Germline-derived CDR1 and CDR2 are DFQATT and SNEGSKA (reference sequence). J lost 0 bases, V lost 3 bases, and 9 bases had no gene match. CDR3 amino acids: CSASPSNGGSTDTQYF. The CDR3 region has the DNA TGCAGTGCTAGTCCATCCAACGGGGGGAGCACAGATACGCAGTATTTT.

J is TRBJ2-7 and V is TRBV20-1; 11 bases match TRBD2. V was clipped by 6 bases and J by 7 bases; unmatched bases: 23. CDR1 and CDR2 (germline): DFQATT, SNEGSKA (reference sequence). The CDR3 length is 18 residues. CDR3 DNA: TGCAGTGCCCCCACCATAGCGGGAGGGCCCGACTATCTATTTGAGCAGTACTTC. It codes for CSAPTIAGGPDYLFEQYF.

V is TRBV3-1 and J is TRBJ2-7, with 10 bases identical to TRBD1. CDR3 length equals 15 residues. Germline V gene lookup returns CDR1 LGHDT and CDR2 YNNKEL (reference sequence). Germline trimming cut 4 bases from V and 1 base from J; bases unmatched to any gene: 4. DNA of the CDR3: TGTGCCAGCAGCCGACAGGGGGCTGTATCCTACGAGCAGTACTTC. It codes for CASSRQGAVSYEQYF.

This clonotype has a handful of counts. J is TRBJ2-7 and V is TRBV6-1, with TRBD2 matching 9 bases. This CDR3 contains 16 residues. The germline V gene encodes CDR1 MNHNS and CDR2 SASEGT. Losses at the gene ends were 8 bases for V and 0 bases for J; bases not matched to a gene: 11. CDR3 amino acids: CASSSGLARSSYEQYF. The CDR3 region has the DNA TGTGCCAGCTCATCCGGACTAGCGCGTAGCTCCTACGAGCAGTACTTC.

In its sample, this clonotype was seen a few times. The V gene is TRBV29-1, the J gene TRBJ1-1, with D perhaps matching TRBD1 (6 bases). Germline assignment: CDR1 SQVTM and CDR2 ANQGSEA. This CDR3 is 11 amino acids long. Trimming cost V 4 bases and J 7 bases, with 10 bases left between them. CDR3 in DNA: TGCAGCGTTGGGGGGCCAGGTGAAGCTTTCTTT. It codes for CSVGGPGEAFF.